The clone carrying this TCR beta chain was counted a few times. What it recognizes is unknown. This sample was taken from a study of T cells in Graves' hyperthyroidism and ophthalmopathy. Study details: Peripheral blood was acquired at first diagnosis, ahead of any therapy whatsoever.

Investigators excluded patients with uncontrolled infection, other autoimmune disease, pregnancy or lactation. The V end was cut by 1 base, the J end by 7 bases, with 20 bases between. There are 16 residues in the CDR3. Germline CDR1 and CDR2: GTSNPN and SVGIG (reference sequence). RNA transcripts gave rise to amplified TCR beta CDR3 regions. When the TCR CDR3 underwent first-round RT-PCR, the HTBI primer set was used. TCRdb independently ran MiXCR on the multiplex PCR reads; one entry per CDR3 protein. Of 270,000 or so distinct CDR3 sequences listed, around 15% are singletons. Study-wide points: Blood also held most thyroid clonotypes expanded beyond 0.001.

This chain links TRBV30 with TRBJ2-1; D may be TRBD2 (6 bases). The TCR comes from a woman aged 50 to 60 with Graves' hyperthyroidism that later progressed to Graves' ophthalmopathy. What was sequenced was blood. The CDR3 region has the DNA TGTGCCTGGAGTGCTATAGCGGCGTTGGGGGGAAATGAGCAGTTCTTC. Its protein product is CAWSAIAALGGNEQFF.